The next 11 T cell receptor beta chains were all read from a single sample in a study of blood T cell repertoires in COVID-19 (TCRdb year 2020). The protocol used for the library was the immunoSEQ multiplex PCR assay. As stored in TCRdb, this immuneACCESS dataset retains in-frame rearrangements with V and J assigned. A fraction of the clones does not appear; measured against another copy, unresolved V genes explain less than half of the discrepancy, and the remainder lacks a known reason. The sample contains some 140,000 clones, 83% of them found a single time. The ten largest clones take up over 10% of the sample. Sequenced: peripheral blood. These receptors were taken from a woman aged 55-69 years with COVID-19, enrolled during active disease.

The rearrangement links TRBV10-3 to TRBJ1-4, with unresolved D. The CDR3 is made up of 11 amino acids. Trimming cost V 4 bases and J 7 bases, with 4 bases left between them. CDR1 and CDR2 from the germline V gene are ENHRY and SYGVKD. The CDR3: CAISGGEKLFF. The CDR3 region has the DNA TGTGCCATCAGTGGAGGTGAAAAACTGTTTTTT.

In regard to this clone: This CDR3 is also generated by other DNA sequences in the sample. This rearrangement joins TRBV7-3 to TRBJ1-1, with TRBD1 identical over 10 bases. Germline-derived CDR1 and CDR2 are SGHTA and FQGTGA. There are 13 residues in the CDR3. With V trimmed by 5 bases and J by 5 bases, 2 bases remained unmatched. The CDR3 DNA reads TGTGCCAGCAGCGGACAGGGGGGGACTGAAGCTTTCTTT. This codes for CASSGQGGTEAFF.

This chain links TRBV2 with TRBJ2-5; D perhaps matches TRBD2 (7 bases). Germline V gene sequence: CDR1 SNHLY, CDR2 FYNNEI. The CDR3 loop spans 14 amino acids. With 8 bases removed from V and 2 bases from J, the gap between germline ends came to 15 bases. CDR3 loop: CASWGGGVQETQYF. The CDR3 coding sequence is TGTGCCAGCTGGGGGGGCGGAGTACAAGAGACCCAGTACTTC.

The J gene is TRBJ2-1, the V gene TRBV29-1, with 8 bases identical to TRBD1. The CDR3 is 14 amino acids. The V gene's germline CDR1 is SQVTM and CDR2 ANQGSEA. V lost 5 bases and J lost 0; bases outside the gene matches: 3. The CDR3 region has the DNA TGCAGCGTTAAGACAGGGGCCTCCTACAATGAGCAGTTCTTC. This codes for CSVKTGASYNEQFF.

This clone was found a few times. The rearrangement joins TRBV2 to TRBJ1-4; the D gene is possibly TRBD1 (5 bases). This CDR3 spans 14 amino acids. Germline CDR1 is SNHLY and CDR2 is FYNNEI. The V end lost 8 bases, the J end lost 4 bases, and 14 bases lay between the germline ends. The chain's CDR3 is CASAPGLSNEKLFF. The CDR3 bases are TGTGCCAGCGCTCCGGGACTGAGTAATGAAAAACTGTTTTTT.

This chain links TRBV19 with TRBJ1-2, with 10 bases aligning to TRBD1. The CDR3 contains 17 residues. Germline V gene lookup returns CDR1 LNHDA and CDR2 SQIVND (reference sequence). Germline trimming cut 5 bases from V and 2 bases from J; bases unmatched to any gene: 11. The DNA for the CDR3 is TGTGCCAGTAGTGGAAGACAGGGGGCGCGTGGAAACTATGGCTACACCTTC. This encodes CASSGRQGARGNYGYTF.

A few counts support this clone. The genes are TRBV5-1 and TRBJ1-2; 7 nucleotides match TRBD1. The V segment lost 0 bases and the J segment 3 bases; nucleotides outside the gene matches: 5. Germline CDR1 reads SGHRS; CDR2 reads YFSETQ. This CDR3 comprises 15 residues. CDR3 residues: CASSLVGTADYGYTF. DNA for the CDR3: TGCGCCAGCAGCTTGGTCGGGACAGCAGACTATGGCTACACCTTC.

In DNA form, the CDR3 reads TGCAGTGCTAGTCCAGGGGGTTATGGCTACACCTTC. Translation: CSASPGGYGYTF. The V and J genes are TRBV20-1 and TRBJ1-2, with 7 bases that match TRBD1. This CDR3 is 12 amino acids long. V shed 3 bases, J shed 5 bases, and the junction held 3 bases outside the gene matches. In germline, CDR1 is DFQATT, CDR2 SNEGSKA (reference sequence).

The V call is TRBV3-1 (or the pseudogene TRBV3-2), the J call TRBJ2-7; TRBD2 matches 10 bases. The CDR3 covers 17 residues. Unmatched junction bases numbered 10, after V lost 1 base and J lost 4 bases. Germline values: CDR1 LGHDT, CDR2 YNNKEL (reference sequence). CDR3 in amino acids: CASSQVGSGRPGYEQYF. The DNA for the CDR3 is TGTGCCAGCAGCCAAGTCGGTAGCGGGAGGCCGGGGTACGAGCAGTACTTC.

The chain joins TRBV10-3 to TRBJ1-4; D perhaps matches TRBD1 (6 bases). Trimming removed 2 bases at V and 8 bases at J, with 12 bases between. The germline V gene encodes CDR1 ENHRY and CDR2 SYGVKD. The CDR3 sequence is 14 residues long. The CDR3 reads CAISEAGVTEKLFF. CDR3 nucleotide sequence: TGTGCCATCAGTGAGGCAGGGGTAACAGAAAAACTGTTTTTT.

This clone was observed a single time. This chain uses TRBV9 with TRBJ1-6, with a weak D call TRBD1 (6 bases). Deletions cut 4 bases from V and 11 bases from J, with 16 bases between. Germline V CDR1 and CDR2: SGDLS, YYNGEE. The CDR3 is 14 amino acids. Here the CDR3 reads CASSPGTIRAPLHF. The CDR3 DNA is TGTGCCAGCAGCCCTGGGACAATACGGGCACCCCTCCACTTT. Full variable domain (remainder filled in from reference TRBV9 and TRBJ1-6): DSGVTQTPKHLITATGQRVTLRCSPRSGDLSVYWYQQSLDQGLQFLIQYYNGEERAKGNILERFSAQQFPDLHSELNLSSLELGDSALYFCASSPGTIRAPLHFGNGTRLTVT.